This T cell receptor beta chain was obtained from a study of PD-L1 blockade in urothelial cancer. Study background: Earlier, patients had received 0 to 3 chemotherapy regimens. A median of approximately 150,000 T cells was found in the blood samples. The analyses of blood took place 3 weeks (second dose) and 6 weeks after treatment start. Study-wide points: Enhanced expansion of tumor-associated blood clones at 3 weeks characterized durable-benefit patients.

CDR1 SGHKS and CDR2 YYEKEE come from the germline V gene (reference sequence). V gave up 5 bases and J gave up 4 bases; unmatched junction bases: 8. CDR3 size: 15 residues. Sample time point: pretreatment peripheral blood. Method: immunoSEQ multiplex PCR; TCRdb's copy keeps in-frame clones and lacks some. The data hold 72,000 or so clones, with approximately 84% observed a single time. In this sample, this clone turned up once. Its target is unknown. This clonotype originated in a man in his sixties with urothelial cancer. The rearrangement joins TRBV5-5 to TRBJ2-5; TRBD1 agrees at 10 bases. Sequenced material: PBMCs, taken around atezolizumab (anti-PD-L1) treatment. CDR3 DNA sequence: TGTGCCAGCAGTCCTCCGGGACAGGGGAGAGAGACCCAGTACTTC. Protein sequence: CASSPPGQGRETQYF.